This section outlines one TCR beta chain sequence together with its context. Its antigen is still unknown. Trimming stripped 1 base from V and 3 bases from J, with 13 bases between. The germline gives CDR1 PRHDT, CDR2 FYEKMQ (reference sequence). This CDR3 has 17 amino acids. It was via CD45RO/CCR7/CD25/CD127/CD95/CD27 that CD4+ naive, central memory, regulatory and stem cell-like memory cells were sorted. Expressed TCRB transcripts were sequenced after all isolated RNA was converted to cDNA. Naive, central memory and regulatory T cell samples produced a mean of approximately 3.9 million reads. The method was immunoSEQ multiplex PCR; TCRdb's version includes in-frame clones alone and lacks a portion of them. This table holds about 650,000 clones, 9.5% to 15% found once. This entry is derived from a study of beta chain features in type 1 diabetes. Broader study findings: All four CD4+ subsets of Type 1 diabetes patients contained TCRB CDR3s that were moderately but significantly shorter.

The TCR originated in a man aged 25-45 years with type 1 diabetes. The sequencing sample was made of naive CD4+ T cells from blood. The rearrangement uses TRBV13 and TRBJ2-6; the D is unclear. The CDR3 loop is CASSLETGIGGANVLTF. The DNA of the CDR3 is TGTGCCAGCAGCTTAGAGACTGGTATAGGTGGGGCCAACGTCCTGACTTTC.